The present T cell receptor beta chain was sequenced within a study of CD8+ T cells in alopecia areata. Study-wide findings and caveats: When scalp samples are sequenced, resident alphabeta T cells of normal skin are also captured.

Notes on this clone: Antigen specificity is unknown.

Between the trimmed V and J ends, which lost 10 bases and 1 base, there was a span of 8 bases. The V gene's germline CDR1 is MNHNS and CDR2 SASEGT. The CDR3 runs 12 residues. The authors extracted RNA and reverse transcribed it into cDNA as the sequencing template. Here immunoSEQ multiplex PCR was the method, and the copy in TCRdb shows in-frame clones only, minus some. The profile shows under 250,000 clones, about 60% of them singletons. The source was CD4+ T cells sorted from blood, collected at week 0. The rearrangement uses TRBV6-1 and TRBJ1-5; possible D gene TRBD1, 5 bases. The receptor comes from a human donor with alopecia areata. CDR3: CATGGSNQPQHF. Written as DNA, the CDR3 is TGTGCCACGGGGGGGAGCAATCAGCCCCAGCATTTT.